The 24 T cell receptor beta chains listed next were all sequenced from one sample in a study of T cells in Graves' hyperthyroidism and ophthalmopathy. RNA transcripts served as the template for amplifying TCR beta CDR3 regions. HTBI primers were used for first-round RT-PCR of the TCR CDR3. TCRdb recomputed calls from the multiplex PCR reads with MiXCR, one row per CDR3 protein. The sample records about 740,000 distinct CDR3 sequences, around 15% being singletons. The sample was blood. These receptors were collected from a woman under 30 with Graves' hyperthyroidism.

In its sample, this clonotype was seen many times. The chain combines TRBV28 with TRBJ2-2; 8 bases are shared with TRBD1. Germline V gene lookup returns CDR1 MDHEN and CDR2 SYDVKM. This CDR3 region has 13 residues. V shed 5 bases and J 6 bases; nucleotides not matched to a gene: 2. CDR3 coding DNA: TGTGCCAGCAGTATGACAGGGGCCGGGGAGCTGTTTTTT. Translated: CASSMTGAGELFF.

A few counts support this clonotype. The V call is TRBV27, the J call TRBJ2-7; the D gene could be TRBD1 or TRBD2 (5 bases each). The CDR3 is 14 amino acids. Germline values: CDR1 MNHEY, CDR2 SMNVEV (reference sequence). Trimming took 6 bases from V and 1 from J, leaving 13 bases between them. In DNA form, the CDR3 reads TGTGCCAGCAGCCACGGGGCTCTGTCCTACGAGCAGTACTTC. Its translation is CASSHGALSYEQYF.

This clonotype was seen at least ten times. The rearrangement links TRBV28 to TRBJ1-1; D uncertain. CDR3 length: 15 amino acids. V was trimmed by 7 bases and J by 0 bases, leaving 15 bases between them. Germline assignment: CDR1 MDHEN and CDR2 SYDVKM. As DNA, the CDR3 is TGTGCCAGCAAGGAGTTTACAGAAGTGAACACTGAAGCTTTCTTT. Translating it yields CASKEFTEVNTEAFF.

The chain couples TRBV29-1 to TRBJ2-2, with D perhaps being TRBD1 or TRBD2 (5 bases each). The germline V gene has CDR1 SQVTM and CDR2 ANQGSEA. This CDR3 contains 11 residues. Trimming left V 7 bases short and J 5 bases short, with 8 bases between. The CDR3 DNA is TGCAGCGGGGGGTCAACCGGGGAGCTGTTTTTT. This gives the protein CSGGSTGELFF.

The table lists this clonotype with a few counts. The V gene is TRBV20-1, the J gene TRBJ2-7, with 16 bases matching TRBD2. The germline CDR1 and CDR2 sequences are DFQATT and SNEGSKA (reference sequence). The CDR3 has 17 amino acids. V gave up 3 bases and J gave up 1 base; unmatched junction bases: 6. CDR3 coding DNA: TGCAGTGCTAGGGGGACTAGCGGGAGGGGAGGGTCCTACGAGCAGTACTTC. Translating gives CSARGTSGRGGSYEQYF.

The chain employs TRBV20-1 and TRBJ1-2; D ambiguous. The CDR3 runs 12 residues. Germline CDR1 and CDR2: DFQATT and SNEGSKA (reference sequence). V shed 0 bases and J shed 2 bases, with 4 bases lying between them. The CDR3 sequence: CSARENNYGYTF. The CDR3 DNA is TGCAGTGCTAGAGAGAACAACTATGGCTACACCTTC.

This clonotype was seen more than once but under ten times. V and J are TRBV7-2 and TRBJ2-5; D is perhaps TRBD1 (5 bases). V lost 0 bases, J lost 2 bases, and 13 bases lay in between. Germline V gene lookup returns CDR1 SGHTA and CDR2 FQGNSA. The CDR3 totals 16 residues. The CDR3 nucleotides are TGTGCCAGCAGCTTAGCGCGAAGGGGTCGACAAGAGACCCAGTACTTC. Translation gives CASSLARRGRQETQYF.

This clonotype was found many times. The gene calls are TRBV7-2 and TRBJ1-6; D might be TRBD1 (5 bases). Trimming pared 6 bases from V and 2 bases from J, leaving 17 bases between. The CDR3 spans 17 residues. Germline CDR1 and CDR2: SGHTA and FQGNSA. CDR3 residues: CASSLERGLAYNSPLHF. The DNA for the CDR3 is TGTGCCAGCAGTCTAGAGCGGGGCTTAGCCTATAATTCACCCCTCCACTTT.

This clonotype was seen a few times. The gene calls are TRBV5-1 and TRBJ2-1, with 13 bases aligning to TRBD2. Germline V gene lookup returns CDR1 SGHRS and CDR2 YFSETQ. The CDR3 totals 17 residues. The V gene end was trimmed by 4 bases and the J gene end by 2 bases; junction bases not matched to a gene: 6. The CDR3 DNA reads TGCGCCAGCAGCGGACGGACTAGCGGGAGCCCCTACAATGAGCAGTTCTTC. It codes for CASSGRTSGSPYNEQFF.

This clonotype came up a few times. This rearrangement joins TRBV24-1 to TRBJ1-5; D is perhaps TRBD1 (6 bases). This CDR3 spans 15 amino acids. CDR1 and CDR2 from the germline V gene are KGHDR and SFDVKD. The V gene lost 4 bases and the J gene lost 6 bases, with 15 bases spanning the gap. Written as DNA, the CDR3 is TGTGCCACCAGTGACCCATCGACAGGACCTCAGCCCCAGCATTTT. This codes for CATSDPSTGPQPQHF.

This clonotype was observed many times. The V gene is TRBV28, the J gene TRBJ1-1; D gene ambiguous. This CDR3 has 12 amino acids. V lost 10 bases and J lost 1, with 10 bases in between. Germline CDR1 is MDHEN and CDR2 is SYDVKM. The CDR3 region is CATRAPNTEAFF. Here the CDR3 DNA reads TGTGCCACCCGGGCACCGAACACTGAAGCTTTCTTT.

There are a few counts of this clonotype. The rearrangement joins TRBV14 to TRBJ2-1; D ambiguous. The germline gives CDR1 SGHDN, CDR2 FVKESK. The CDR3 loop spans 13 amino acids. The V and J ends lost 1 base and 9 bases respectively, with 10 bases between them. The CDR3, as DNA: TGTGCCAGCAGCCAAGGAATATGGAGTGAGCAGTTCTTC. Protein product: CASSQGIWSEQFF. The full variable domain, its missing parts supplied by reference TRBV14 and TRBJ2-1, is EAGVTQFPSHSVIEKGQTVTLRCDPISGHDNLYWYRRVMGKEIKFLLHFVKESKQDESGMPNNRFLAERTGGTYSTLKVQPAELEDSGVYFCASSQGIWSEQFFGPGTRLTVL.

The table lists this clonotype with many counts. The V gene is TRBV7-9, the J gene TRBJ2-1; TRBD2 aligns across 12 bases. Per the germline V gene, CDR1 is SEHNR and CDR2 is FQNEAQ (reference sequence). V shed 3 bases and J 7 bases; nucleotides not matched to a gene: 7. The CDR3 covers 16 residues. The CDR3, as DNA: TGTGCCAGCAGCTTCTGGACTAGCGGGGCCTGGAATGAGCAGTTCTTC. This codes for CASSFWTSGAWNEQFF.

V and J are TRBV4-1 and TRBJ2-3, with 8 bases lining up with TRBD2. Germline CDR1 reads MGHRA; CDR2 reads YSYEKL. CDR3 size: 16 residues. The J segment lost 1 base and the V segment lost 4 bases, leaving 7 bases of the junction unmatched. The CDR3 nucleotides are TGCGCCAGCAGCCCACCACCGGGGGGGGGCACAGATACGCAGTATTTT. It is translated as CASSPPPGGGTDTQYF.

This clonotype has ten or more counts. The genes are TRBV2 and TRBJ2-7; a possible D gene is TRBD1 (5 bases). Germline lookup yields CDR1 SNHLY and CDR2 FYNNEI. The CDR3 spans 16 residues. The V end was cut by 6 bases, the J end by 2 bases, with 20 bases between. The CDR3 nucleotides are TGTGCCAGCAGAGCTAATTCGGATTTGACAGCCTACGAGCAGTACTTC. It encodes CASRANSDLTAYEQYF.

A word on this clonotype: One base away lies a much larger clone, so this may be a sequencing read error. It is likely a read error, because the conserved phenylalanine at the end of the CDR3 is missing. The CDR3 is CAGGQGIGSPLHL. DNA of the CDR3: TGTGCCGGTGGGCAGGGGATTGGTTCACCCCTCCACCTT. This chain joins TRBV30 and TRBJ1-6, with TRBD1 as a possible D gene (6 bases). The V and J ends lost 8 bases and 9 bases respectively, with 17 bases between them. The CDR3 length is 13 residues. The germline V gene has CDR1 GTSNPN and CDR2 SVGIG (reference sequence).

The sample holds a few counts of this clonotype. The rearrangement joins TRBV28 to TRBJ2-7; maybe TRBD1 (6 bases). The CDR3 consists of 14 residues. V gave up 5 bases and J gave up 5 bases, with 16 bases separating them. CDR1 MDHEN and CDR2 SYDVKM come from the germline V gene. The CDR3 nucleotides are TGTGCCAGCAGTCCCGATGGGCAGGGGAACGAGCAGTACTTC. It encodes CASSPDGQGNEQYF.

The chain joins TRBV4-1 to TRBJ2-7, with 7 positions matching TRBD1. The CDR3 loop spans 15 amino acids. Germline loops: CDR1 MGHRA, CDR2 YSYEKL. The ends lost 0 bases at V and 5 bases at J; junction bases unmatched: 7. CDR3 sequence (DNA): TGCGCCAGCAGCCAAGAAGGGGACAGCAAGGACGAGCAGTACTTC. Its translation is CASSQEGDSKDEQYF.

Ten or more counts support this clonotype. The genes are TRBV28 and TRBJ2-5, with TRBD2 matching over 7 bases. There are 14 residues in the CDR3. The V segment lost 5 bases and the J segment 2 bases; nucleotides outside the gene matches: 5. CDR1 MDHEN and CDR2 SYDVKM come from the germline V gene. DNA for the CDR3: TGTGCCAGCAGTGGCTTGGGGGGGCAAGAGACCCAGTACTTC. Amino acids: CASSGLGGQETQYF. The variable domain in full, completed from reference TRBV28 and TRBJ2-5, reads DVKVTQSSRYLVKRTGEKVFLECVQDMDHENMFWYRQDPGLGLRLIYFSYDVKMKEKGDIPEGYSVSREKKERFSLILESASTNQTSMYLCASSGLGGQETQYFGPGTRLLVL.

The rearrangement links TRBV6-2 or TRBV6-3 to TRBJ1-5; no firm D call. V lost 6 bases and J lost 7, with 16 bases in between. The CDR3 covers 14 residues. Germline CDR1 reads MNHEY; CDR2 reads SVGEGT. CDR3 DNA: TGTGCCAGCAGATCTCGGGTTCGGGCCCAGCCCCAGCATTTT. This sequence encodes CASRSRVRAQPQHF.

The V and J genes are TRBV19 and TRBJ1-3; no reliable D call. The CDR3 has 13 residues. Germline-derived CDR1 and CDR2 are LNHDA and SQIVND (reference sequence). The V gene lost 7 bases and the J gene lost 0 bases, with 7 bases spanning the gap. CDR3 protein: CASILSSGNTIYF. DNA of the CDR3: TGTGCCAGTATTCTCAGCTCTGGAAACACCATATATTTT.

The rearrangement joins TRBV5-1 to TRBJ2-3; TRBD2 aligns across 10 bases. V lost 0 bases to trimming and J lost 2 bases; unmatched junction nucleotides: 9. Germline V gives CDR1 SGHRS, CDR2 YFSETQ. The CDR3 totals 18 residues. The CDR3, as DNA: TGCGCCAGCAGCTTGGCCTCTACTAGCGGGGTTTACACAGATACGCAGTATTTT. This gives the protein CASSLASTSGVYTDTQYF. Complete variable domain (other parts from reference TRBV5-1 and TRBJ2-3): KAGVTQTPRYLIKTRGQQVTLSCSPISGHRSVSWYQQTPGQGLQFLFEYFSETQRNKGNFPGRFSGRQFSNSRSEMNVSTLELGDSALYLCASSLASTSGVYTDTQYFGPGTRLTVL.

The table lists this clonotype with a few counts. CDR3 nucleotides: TGTGCTAGTGGTTTAAACATATACAATGAGCAGTTCTTC. Translation: CASGLNIYNEQFF. The rearrangement links TRBV12-5 to TRBJ2-1, with no clear D. Germline values: CDR1 LGHNT, CDR2 FRNRAP. The ends were cut back, 3 bases at V and 4 bases at J, with 7 bases in the middle. The CDR3 extends over 13 amino acids. The full variable domain, its missing parts supplied by reference TRBV12-5 and TRBJ2-1, is DARVTQTPRHKVTEMGQEVTMRCQPILGHNTVFWYRQTMMQGLELLAYFRNRAPLDDSGMPKDRFSAEMPDATLATLKIQPSEPRDSAVYFCASGLNIYNEQFFGPGTRLTVL.

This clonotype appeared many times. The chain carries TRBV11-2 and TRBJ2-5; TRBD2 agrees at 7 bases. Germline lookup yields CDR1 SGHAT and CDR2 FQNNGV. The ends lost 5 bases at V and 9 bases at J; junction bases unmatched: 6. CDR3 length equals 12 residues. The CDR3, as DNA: TGTGCCAGCAGCCCACAGAGCGGGGCCCAGTACTTC. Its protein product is CASSPQSGAQYF. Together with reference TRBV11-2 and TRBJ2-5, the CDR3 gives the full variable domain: EAGVAQSPRYKIIEKRQSVAFWCNPISGHATLYWYQQILGQGPKLLIQFQNNGVVDDSQLPKDRFSAERLKGVDSTLKIQPAKLEDSAVYLCASSPQSGAQYFGPGTRLLVL.